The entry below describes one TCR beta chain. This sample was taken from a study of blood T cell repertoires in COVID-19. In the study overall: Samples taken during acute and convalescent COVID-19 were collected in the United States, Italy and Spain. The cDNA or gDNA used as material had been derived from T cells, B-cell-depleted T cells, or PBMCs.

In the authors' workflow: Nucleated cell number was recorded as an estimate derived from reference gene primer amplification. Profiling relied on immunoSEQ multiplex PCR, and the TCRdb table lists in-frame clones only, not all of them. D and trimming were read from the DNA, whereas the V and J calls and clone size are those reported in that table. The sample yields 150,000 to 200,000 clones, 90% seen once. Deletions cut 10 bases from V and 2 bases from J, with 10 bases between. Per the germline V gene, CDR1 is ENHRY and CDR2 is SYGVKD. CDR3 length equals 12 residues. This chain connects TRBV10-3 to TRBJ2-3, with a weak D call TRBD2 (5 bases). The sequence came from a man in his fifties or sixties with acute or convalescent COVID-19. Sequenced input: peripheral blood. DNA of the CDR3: TGTGCCACCGGGGAGAACACAGATACGCAGTATTTT. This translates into CATGENTDTQYF.